The sequence of this TCR beta chain was determined in a study of cytomegalovirus exposure and HLA in healthy donors. V gave up 3 bases and J gave up 7 bases; unmatched junction bases: 9. Germline V gene sequence: CDR1 KGHSH, CDR2 LQKENI. CDR3 length: 16 amino acids. PCR used 60 Vbeta primers and 13 Jbeta primers. Clones were sequenced by immunoSEQ multiplex PCR, and TCRdb holds only the in-frame ones, with some missing. The sample lists roughly 120,000 clones, roughly 80% occurring once. The study, taken as a whole, reports: Productive status was seen about 87% or about 30% of the time for most TCR beta V segments in an earlier analysis. Most sequenced TCRs were rare (though some public TCRs occurred in many donors).

In regard to this clone: The antigen remains unidentified.

The sequenced material came from PBMCs. This receptor was obtained from a woman in her 30s in good health and CMV-seropositive. The J gene is TRBJ1-4, the V gene TRBV18; TRBD1 matches 9 bases. As DNA, the CDR3 is TGTGCCAGCTCACCGGGGTCACAGGGGGCTATTGAAAAACTGTTTTTT. Residues: CASSPGSQGAIEKLFF.